Each of the 21 T cell receptor beta chains below was sequenced from the same sample in a study of blood T cells in healthy people across ages. A second PCR, run for about 7 to 11 cycles, used a sample-barcoded 5' primer plus a J-beta primer mix. TCRdb analysed the 5' RACE reads with MiXCR anew, one entry per CDR3 protein. The sample contains more than 1 million distinct CDR3 sequences, less than 50% of which appear only once. The specimen sequenced was blood. These receptors were collected from a woman aged 55-70 years in good health.

The genes are TRBV11-2 and TRBJ2-3; TRBD2 aligns across 13 bases. There are 16 residues in the CDR3. V lost 5 bases to trimming and J lost 8 bases; unmatched junction nucleotides: 10. CDR1 is SGHAT, CDR2 FQNNGV, per germline. For the CDR3, the DNA is TGTGCCAGCAGCCGCAGACTAGCGGGAGGCCTGGTTACGCAGTATTTT. Its translation is CASSRRLAGGLVTQYF.

The chain has TRBV9 and TRBJ2-3, with D unclear. From germline, CDR1 is SGDLS and CDR2 YYNGEE. Trimming removed 0 bases at V and 6 bases at J, with 8 bases between. The CDR3 extends over 13 amino acids. This chain's CDR3 is CASSVESPDTQYF. DNA of the CDR3: TGTGCCAGCAGCGTAGAATCTCCGGATACGCAGTATTTT.

The rearrangement uses TRBV11-2 and TRBJ2-7, with D possibly being TRBD2 (6 bases). The CDR3 is made up of 14 amino acids. CDR1 is SGHAT and CDR2 is FQNNGV in the germline V gene. Trimming took off 1 base at V and 6 bases at J, with 13 bases between the two ends. The CDR3 protein is CASSLVVGGSEQYF. In DNA, the CDR3 is TGTGCCAGCAGCTTAGTAGTCGGGGGTAGCGAGCAGTACTTC.

This clonotype was counted only a few times. The chain combines TRBV25-1 with TRBJ2-5; maybe TRBD1 (6 bases). This CDR3 contains 13 residues. Trimming left V 5 bases short and J 11 bases short, with 18 bases between. CDR1 MGHDK and CDR2 SYGVNS come from the germline V gene. This CDR3 is CASSRTVYNEQYF. DNA of the CDR3: TGTGCCAGCAGTCGGACAGTATACAATGAGCAGTACTTC.

The rearrangement links TRBV15 to TRBJ2-5; TRBD1 matches at 9 bases. Germline-derived CDR1 and CDR2 are LNHNV and YYDKDF (reference sequence). With V trimmed by 5 bases and J by 5 bases, 3 bases remained unmatched. The CDR3 extends over 13 amino acids. The CDR3 sequence: CATSGTGSETQYF. CDR3 coding DNA: TGTGCCACCAGCGGGACAGGGTCGGAGACCCAGTACTTC.

The J gene is TRBJ1-6, the V gene TRBV7-2; D possibly corresponds to TRBD1 (5 bases). Trimming stripped 5 bases from V and 8 bases from J, with 22 bases between. Germline V gene data show CDR1 as SGHTA and CDR2 as FQGNSA. This CDR3 contains 17 residues. The CDR3 protein is CASSVALRDWVDSPLHF. CDR3 DNA sequence: TGTGCCAGCAGCGTCGCCCTCAGGGATTGGGTGGATTCACCCCTCCACTTT.

The chain combines TRBV13 with TRBJ1-2; 10 bases are shared with TRBD1. This CDR3 is built from 15 residues. After removal of 5 bases from V and 4 bases from J, the junction contained 7 bases not matched to a gene. Germline CDR1 PRHDT, CDR2 FYEKMQ (reference sequence). The CDR3 sequence: CASSPVGQGRYGYTF. CDR3 bases: TGTGCCAGCAGCCCGGTGGGACAGGGGCGCTATGGCTACACCTTC.

There are a few counts of this clonotype. The chain employs TRBV29-1 and TRBJ2-7; the match to TRBD2 covers 7 bases. Trimming cost V 3 bases and J 2 bases; bases outside gene matches: 4. The CDR3 is 13 amino acids. CDR1 and CDR2 (germline): SQVTM, ANQGSEA. DNA for the CDR3: TGCAGCGTTGAGGCGGGGGAAACCTACGAGCAGTACTTC. Translated: CSVEAGETYEQYF.

V usage is TRBV27 and J usage is TRBJ2-7; D is unclear. Germline CDR1 reads MNHEY; CDR2 reads SMNVEV (reference sequence). CDR3 length: 13 amino acids. The V end lost 2 bases, the J end lost 8 bases, and 13 bases lay between the germline ends. The CDR3 here is CASSLIGSSQQYF. CDR3 nucleotide sequence: TGTGCCAGCAGTTTAATTGGGTCCTCGCAGCAGTACTTC.

This chain uses TRBV3-1 with TRBJ1-2; D remains ambiguous. This CDR3 has 14 residues. The germline V gene has CDR1 LGHDT and CDR2 YNNKEL (reference sequence). V was pared by 3 bases and J by 6 bases, with 14 bases between. The CDR3 spells CASSQDGRIDGYTF. CDR3 DNA sequence: TGTGCCAGCAGCCAGGACGGACGGATCGATGGCTACACCTTC. Full variable domain (outside the CDR3, taken from reference TRBV3-1 and TRBJ1-2): DTAVSQTPKYLVTQMGNDKSIKCEQNLGHDTMYWYKQDSKKFLKIMFSYNNKELIINETVPNRFSPKSPDKAHLNLHINSLELGDSAVYFCASSQDGRIDGYTFGSGTRLTVV.

The gene calls are TRBV15 and TRBJ2-7, with D perhaps matching TRBD2 (6 bases). With 3 bases removed from V and 10 bases from J, the gap between germline ends came to 13 bases. The CDR3 runs 12 residues. From germline, CDR1 is LNHNV and CDR2 YYDKDF (reference sequence). The CDR3 DNA reads TGTGCCACCAGCAGGGGAAGCGGGCCCCAGTACTTC. Protein: CATSRGSGPQYF.

This chain joins TRBV7-2 and TRBJ2-1; D gene ambiguous. There are 17 residues in the CDR3. Germline V gene sequence: CDR1 SGHTA, CDR2 FQGNSA. V gave up 1 base and J gave up 3 bases, with 16 bases separating them. CDR3: CASSLEWPEIGYNEQFF. As DNA, the CDR3 is TGTGCCAGCAGCTTAGAATGGCCGGAGATCGGCTACAATGAGCAGTTCTTC.

The V gene is TRBV29-1, the J gene TRBJ2-5, with TRBD2 matching 8 bases. Trimming at V came to 5 bases and at J to 11 bases, leaving 13 bases not matched to a gene. CDR3 length: 13 amino acids. Germline loops: CDR1 SQVTM, CDR2 ANQGSEA. The CDR3 sequence: CSVQRESNNEQYF. The CDR3 DNA is TGCAGCGTTCAGCGGGAGAGCAACAATGAGCAGTACTTC.

The genes are TRBV20-1 and TRBJ1-5, with D unclear. The V and J ends lost 3 bases and 0 bases respectively, with 9 bases between them. The CDR3 is 14 amino acids. Germline V gene sequence: CDR1 DFQATT, CDR2 SNEGSKA (reference sequence). In DNA, the CDR3 is TGCAGTGCTAGGTACCCGCTTAGCAATCAGCCCCAGCATTTT. Translation: CSARYPLSNQPQHF.

This clonotype was seen only a few times. The chain has TRBV12-3 or TRBV12-4 and TRBJ2-3; tentatively, D is TRBD2 (6 bases). V was cut by 8 bases and J by 3 bases, with 15 bases left in between. This CDR3 is 14 amino acids long. The CDR3 nucleotides read TGTGCCAGCGACGGAGGGCCGCGGACAGATACGCAGTATTTT. It encodes CASDGGPRTDTQYF.

The chain links TRBV5-8 to TRBJ2-1; 12 bases match TRBD2. This CDR3 is built from 20 residues. Trimming took 0 bases from V and 4 from J; bases not matched to a gene: 14. Germline loops: CDR1 SGHTS, CDR2 YDEGEE. The CDR3: CASSLGRTSGIGMSYNEQFF. In DNA form, the CDR3 reads TGTGCCAGCAGCTTGGGTCGGACTAGCGGGATTGGAATGAGTTACAATGAGCAGTTCTTC.

This clonotype appeared a few times. The rearrangement links TRBV10-2 to TRBJ2-5; TRBD2 aligns across 12 bases. CDR3 size: 16 residues. J gave up 4 bases and V 3 bases, and 6 bases lay outside the gene matches. The germline V gene has CDR1 WSHSY and CDR2 SAAADI. The CDR3 loop reads CASSDWTSGTPETQYF. As DNA, the CDR3 is TGCGCCAGCAGTGATTGGACTAGCGGGACACCAGAGACCCAGTACTTC.

The rearrangement links TRBV27 to TRBJ2-7; 7 nucleotides line up with TRBD1. Germline-derived CDR1 and CDR2 are MNHEY and SMNVEV (reference sequence). CDR3 size: 16 residues. After removal of 3 bases from V and 0 bases from J, the junction contained 8 bases not matched to a gene. DNA for the CDR3: TGTGCCAGCAGTTTGGGGGACAGCGACGGCTCCTACGAGCAGTACTTC. This sequence encodes CASSLGDSDGSYEQYF.

The CDR3 here is CASSERGGPGGLNSPLHF. CDR3 coding DNA: TGTGCCAGCAGTGAAAGGGGGGGGCCAGGGGGCTTGAATTCACCCCTCCACTTT. The rearrangement links TRBV2 to TRBJ1-6; 8 bases line up with TRBD1. The CDR3 is 18 amino acids. V trimming: 2 bases; J trimming: 7 bases; junction bases outside the gene matches: 13. CDR1 and CDR2 from the germline V gene are SNHLY and FYNNEI. The full variable domain, rest sourced from reference TRBV2 and TRBJ1-6, is EPEVTQTPSHQVTQMGQEVILRCVPISNHLYFYWYRQILGQKVEFLVSFYNNEISEKSEIFDDQFSVERPDGSNFTLKIRSTKLEDSAMYFCASSERGGPGGLNSPLHFGNGTRLTVT.

The genes are TRBV5-1 and TRBJ2-1; the match to TRBD2 covers 14 bases. Germline assignment: CDR1 SGHRS and CDR2 YFSETQ. The CDR3 contains 16 residues. The ends lost 0 bases at V and 7 bases at J; junction bases unmatched: 3. The CDR3 nucleotides are TGCGCCAGCAGCTTGGAGGGACTAGCGGGAGCTAATGAGCAGTTCTTC. Translation: CASSLEGLAGANEQFF.

The chain couples TRBV3-1 to TRBJ2-7; 7 nucleotides line up with TRBD2. Germline V CDR1 and CDR2: LGHDT, YNNKEL (reference sequence). With 6 bases clipped from V and 2 bases from J, the junction kept 10 bases outside the gene matches. CDR3 length: 15 residues. The CDR3 nucleotides read TGTGCCAGCAGTGATCTAGTTGGGGGGGCCTACGAGCAGTACTTC. This sequence encodes CASSDLVGGAYEQYF.